Below are 4 T cell receptor beta chains sequenced from a single sample in a study of regulatory T cells in long-lasting Graves disease. Sample time point: newly diagnosed GD, antithyroid drugs for less than 3 months. From PBMCs, RNA was extracted and then used to make the TCR library. Arm-PCR of CDR3 regions and iRepertoire HTBI primers were the basis on which TCR beta libraries were built. TCRdb passed the multiplex PCR reads through MiXCR, listing each CDR3 protein once. Seen here are about 240,000 distinct CDR3 sequences, 20% to 25% observed once, and the top ten hold roughly 14%. The starting material was peripheral blood mononuclear cells (PBMCs), obtained at new diagnosis, from a patient treated with antithyroid drugs. These receptor sequences come from a female donor with Graves disease.

This clonotype has only a few counts. The rearrangement joins TRBV19 to TRBJ2-7, with 9 positions matching TRBD2. This CDR3 is built from 14 residues. Germline loops: CDR1 LNHDA, CDR2 SQIVND (reference sequence). J was trimmed by 0 bases and V by 4 bases; bases with no gene match: 1. In DNA form, the CDR3 reads TGTGCCAGTAGTAGCGGGGGGGCCTCCTACGAGCAGTACTTC. Protein: CASSSGGASYEQYF.

This clonotype was seen ten or more times. The chain joins TRBV6-1 to TRBJ2-7, with 9 bases matching TRBD2. The length of the CDR3 is 19 residues. V was pared by 6 bases and J by 10 bases, with 28 bases of the junction left unmatched. Germline values: CDR1 MNHNS, CDR2 SASEGT. The CDR3 protein is CASSQLGLAGAAVGRGQYF. The CDR3, as DNA: TGTGCCAGCAGCCAACTCGGCTTAGCGGGAGCGGCGGTGGGTCGGGGTCAGTACTTC.

Regarding this clonotype: This likely reflects a read error, since a far larger clone is one base away. This sequence joins TRBV7-9 and TRBJ1-1, with D possibly being TRBD1 (5 bases). There are 13 residues in the CDR3. Per germline, CDR1 SEHNR and CDR2 FQNEAQ (reference sequence). CDR3 bases: TGTGCCAGCAGCTTGCCAGGGCCCACTGGAGCTTTCTTT. It translates to CASSLPGPTGAFF. Filled out from reference TRBV7-9 and TRBJ1-1, the complete variable domain reads DTGVSQNPRHKITKRGQNVTFRCDPISEHNRLYWYRQTLGQGPEFLTYFQNEAQLEKSRLLSDRFSAERPKGSFSTLEIQRTEQGDSAMYLCASSLPGPTGAFFGQGTRLTVV.

On this clonotype: This may be a read error: a much more frequent sequence differs by one nucleotide. The V and J genes are TRBV27 and TRBJ1-2; TRBD1 is a possible D gene (5 bases). The V gene's germline CDR1 is MNHEY and CDR2 SMNVEV (reference sequence). The V and J ends lost 5 bases and 8 bases respectively, with 18 bases between them. The CDR3 length is 14 residues. In DNA, the CDR3 is TGTGCCAGCAGTGATTCCCGGGACCACGGGGGCTACACCTTC. Protein sequence: CASSDSRDHGGYTF.